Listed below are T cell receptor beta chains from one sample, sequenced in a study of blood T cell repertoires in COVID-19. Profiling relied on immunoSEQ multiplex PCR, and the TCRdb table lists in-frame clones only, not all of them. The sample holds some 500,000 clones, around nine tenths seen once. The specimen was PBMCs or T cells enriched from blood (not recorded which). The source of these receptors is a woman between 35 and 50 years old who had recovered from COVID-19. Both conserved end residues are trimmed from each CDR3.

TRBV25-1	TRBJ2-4	ASSPGRGLY
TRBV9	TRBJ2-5	ASSPGVWGIQGTQY
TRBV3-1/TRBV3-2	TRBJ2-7	ASSPGTLYYEQY
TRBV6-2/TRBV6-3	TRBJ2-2	ASSYRDSIAGELF
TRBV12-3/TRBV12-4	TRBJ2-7	ASSTHRAYEQY
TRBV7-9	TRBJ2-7	ASSLALGAAYEQY
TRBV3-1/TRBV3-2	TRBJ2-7	ASEQGRH
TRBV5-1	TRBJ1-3	ASRPSGTAGNTIY
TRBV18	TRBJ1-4	ASSTGATNEKLF
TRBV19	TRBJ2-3	ASTEQGAVDTQY
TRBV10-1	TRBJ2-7	ASSESTSGGYEQY
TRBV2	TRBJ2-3	ASSEWTATDTQY
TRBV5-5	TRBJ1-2	ASSLTHRAPAFDGYT
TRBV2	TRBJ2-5	ASSWAGQGVETQY
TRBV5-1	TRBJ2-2	ASSLDGRENGELF
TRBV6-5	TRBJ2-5	ASSYSGQGGETQY
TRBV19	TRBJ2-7	ASSPGTGSYEQY
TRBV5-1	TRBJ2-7	ASSSTGEQY
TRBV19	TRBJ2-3	ASRGQLAGERDTQY
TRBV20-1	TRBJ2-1	SASTGSSYNEQF